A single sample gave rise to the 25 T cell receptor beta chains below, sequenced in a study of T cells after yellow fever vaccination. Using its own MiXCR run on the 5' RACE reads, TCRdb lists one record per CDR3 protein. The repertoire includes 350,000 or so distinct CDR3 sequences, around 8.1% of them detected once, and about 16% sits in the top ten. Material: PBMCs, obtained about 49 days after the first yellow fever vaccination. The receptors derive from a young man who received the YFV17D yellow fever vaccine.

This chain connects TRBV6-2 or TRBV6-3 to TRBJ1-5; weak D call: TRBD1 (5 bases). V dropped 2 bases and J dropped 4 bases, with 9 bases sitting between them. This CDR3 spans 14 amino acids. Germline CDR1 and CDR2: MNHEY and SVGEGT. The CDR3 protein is CASSYGGANQPQHF. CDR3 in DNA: TGTGCCAGCAGTTACGGAGGGGCTAATCAGCCCCAGCATTTT.

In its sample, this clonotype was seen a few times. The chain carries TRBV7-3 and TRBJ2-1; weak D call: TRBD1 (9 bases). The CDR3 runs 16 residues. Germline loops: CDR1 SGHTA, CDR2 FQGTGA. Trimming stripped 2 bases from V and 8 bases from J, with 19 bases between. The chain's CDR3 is CASSLRGGQGRYEQFF. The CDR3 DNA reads TGTGCCAGCAGCTTACGGGGGGGACAGGGAAGGTATGAGCAGTTCTTC.

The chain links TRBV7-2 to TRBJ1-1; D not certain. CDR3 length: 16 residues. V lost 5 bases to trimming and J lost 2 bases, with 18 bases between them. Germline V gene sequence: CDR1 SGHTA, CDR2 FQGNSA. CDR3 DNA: TGTGCCAGCAGCCCAGTCCGGGCAGCTCTTAACACTGAAGCTTTCTTT. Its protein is CASSPVRAALNTEAFF. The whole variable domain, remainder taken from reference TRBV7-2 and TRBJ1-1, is GAGVSQSPSNKVTEKGKDVELRCDPISGHTALYWYRQSLGQGLEFLIYFQGNSAPDKSGLPSDRFSAERTGGSVSTLTIQRTQQEDSAVYLCASSPVRAALNTEAFFGQGTRLTVV.

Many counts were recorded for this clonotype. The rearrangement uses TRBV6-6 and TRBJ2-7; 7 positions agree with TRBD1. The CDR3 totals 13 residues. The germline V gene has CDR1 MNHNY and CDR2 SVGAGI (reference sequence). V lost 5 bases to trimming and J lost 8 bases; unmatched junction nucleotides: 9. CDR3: CASSISGQKKQYV. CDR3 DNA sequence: TGTGCCAGCAGTATATCGGGACAGAAGAAGCAGTACGTC.

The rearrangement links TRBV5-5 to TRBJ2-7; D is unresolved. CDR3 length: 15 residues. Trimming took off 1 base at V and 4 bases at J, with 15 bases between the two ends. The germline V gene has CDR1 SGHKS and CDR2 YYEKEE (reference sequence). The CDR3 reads CASSLMGRGGYEQYV. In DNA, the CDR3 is TGTGCCAGCAGCTTGATGGGTCGTGGTGGGTACGAGCAGTACGTC.

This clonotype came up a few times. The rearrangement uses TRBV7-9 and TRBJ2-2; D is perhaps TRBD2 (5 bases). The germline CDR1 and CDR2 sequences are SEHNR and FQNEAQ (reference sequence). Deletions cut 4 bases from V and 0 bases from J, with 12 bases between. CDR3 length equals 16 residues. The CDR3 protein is CASSSEDGANTGELFF. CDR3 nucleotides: TGTGCCAGCAGCTCCGAGGACGGGGCGAACACCGGGGAGCTGTTTTTT. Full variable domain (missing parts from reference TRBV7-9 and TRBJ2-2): DTGVSQNPRHKITKRGQNVTFRCDPISEHNRLYWYRQTLGQGPEFLTYFQNEAQLEKSRLLSDRFSAERPKGSFSTLEIQRTEQGDSAMYLCASSSEDGANTGELFFGEGSRLTVL.

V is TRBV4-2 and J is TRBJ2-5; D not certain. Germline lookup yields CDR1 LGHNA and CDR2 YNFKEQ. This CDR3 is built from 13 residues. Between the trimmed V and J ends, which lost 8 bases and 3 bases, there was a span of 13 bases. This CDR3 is CASGTGLKETQYF. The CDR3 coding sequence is TGTGCCAGCGGCACCGGGCTCAAAGAGACCCAGTACTTC.

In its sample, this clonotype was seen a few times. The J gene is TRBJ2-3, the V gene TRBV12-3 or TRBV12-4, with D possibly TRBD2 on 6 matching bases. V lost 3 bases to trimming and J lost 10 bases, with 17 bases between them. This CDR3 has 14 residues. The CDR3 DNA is TGTGCCAGCAGTTTTCGATCGATGACTAGTGCGCAGTATTTT. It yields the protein CASSFRSMTSAQYF.

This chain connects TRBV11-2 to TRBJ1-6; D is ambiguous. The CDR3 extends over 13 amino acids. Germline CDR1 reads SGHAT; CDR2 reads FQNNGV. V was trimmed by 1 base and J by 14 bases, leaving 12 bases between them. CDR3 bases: TGTGCCAGCAGCTTAGCCATTGACATGTCCCTCCACTTT. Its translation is CASSLAIDMSLHF. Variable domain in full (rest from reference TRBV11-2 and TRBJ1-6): EAGVAQSPRYKIIEKRQSVAFWCNPISGHATLYWYQQILGQGPKLLIQFQNNGVVDDSQLPKDRFSAERLKGVDSTLKIQPAKLEDSAVYLCASSLAIDMSLHFGNGTRLTVT.

This CDR3 reads CASSLGTVHEQYF. The CDR3 nucleotides are TGTGCCAGCAGCTTAGGGACAGTCCACGAGCAGTACTTC. V is TRBV7-9 and J is TRBJ2-7, with D possibly TRBD1 on 6 matching bases. Germline V gene data show CDR1 as SEHNR and CDR2 as FQNEAQ (reference sequence). V was shortened by 1 base and J by 5 bases, with 9 bases between the two germline ends. CDR3 length equals 13 residues. The full variable domain, rest sourced from reference TRBV7-9 and TRBJ2-7, is DTGVSQNPRHKITKRGQNVTFRCDPISEHNRLYWYRQTLGQGPEFLTYFQNEAQLEKSRLLSDRFSAERPKGSFSTLEIQRTEQGDSAMYLCASSLGTVHEQYFGPGTRLTVT.

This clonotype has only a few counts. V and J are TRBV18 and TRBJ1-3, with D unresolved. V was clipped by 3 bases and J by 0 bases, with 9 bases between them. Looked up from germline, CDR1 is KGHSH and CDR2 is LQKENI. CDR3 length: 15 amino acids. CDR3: CASSPGPASGNTIYF. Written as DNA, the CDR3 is TGTGCCAGCTCACCGGGCCCTGCCTCTGGAAACACCATATATTTT. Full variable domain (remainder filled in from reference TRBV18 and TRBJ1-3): NAGVMQNPRHLVRRRGQEARLRCSPMKGHSHVYWYRQLPEEGLKFMVYLQKENIIDESGMPKERFSAEFPKEGPSILRIQQVVRGDSAAYFCASSPGPASGNTIYFGEGSWLTVV.

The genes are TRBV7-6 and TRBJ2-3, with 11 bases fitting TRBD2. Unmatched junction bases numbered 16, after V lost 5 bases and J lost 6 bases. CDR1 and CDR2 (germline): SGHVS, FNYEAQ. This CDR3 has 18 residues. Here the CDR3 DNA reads TGTGCCAGCAGCCAAGGTAGCGGGGGGGCCCCCGGGGCCGATACGCAGTATTTT. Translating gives CASSQGSGGAPGADTQYF. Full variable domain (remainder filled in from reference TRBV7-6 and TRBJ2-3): GAGVSQSPRYKVTKRGQDVALRCDPISGHVSLYWYRQALGQGPEFLTYFNYEAQQDKSGLPNDRFSAERPEGSISTLTIQRTEQRDSAMYRCASSQGSGGAPGADTQYFGPGTRLTVL.

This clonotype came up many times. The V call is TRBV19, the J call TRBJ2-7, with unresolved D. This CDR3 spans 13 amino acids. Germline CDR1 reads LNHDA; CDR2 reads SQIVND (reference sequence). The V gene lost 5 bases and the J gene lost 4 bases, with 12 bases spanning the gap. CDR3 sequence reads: CASSSRHGYEQYV. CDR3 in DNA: TGTGCCAGTAGTTCCAGACACGGGTACGAGCAGTACGTC.

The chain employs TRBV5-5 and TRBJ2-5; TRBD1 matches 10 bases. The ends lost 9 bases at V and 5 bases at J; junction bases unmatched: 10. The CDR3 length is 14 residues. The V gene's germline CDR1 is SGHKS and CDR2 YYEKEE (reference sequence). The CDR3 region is CATHPGQGQETQYF. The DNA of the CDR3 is TGTGCCACTCACCCGGGACAGGGGCAGGAGACCCAGTACTTC.

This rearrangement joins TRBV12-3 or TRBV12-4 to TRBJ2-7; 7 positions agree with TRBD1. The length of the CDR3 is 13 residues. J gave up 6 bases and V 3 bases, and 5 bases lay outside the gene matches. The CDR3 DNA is TGTGCCAGCAGTTTGGTAACAGGGGCCGAGCAGTACTTC. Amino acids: CASSLVTGAEQYF.

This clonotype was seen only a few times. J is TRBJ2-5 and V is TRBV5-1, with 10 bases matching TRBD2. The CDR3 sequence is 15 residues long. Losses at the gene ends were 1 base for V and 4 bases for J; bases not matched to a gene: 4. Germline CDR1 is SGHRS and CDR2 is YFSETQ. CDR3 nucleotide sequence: TGCGCCAGCAGCTTGCCTAGCGGGGGCGGAGAGACCCAGTACTTC. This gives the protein CASSLPSGGGETQYF.

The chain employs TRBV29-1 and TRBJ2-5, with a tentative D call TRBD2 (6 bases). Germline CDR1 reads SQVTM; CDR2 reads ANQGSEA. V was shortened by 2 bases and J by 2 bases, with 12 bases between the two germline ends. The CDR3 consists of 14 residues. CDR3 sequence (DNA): TGCAGCGTTGAACTGGCAGGGAGGCAAGAGACCCAGTACTTC. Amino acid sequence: CSVELAGRQETQYF.

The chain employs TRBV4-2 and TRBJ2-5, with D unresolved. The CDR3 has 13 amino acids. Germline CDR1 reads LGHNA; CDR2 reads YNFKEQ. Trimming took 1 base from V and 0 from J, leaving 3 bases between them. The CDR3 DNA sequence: TGTGCCAGCAGCCAAGTAGACCAAGAGACCCAGTACTTC. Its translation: CASSQVDQETQYF.

The CDR3 bases are TGCGCCAGCAGCCCGACAGCGGATGAAAAACTGTTTTTT. This translates into CASSPTADEKLFF. This chain links TRBV5-1 with TRBJ1-4, with D possibly being TRBD1 (5 bases). The CDR3 is 13 amino acids. CDR1 SGHRS and CDR2 YFSETQ come from the germline V gene. Trimming stripped 4 bases from V and 6 bases from J, with 10 bases between.

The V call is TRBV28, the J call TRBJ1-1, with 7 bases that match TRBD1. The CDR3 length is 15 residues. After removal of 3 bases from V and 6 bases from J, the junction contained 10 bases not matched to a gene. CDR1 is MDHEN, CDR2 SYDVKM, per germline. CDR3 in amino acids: CASSLIKGGTAEAFF. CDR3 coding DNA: TGTGCCAGCAGTTTGATTAAAGGAGGGACAGCTGAAGCTTTCTTT.

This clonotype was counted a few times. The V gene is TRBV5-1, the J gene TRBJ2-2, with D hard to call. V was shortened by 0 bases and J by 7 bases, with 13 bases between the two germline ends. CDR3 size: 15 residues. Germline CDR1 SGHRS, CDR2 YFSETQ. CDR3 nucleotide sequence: TGCGCCAGCAGCTTGGAGGCAGTCTTGAGCGGGGAGCTGTTTTTT. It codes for CASSLEAVLSGELFF. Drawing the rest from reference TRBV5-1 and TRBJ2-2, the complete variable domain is KAGVTQTPRYLIKTRGQQVTLSCSPISGHRSVSWYQQTPGQGLQFLFEYFSETQRNKGNFPGRFSGRQFSNSRSEMNVSTLELGDSALYLCASSLEAVLSGELFFGEGSRLTVL.

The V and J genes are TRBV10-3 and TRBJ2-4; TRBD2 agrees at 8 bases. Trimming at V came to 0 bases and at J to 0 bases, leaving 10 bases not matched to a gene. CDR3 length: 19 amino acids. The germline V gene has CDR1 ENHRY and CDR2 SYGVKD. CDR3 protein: CAISESSRGGTIAKNIQYF. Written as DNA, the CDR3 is TGTGCCATCAGTGAGTCGTCCCGGGGGGGGACCATAGCCAAAAACATTCAGTACTTC.

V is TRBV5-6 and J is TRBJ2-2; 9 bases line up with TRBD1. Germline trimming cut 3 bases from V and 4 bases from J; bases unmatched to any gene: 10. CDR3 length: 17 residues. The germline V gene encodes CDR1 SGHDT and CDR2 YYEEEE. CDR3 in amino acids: CASSSDRGGFITGELFF. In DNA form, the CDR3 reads TGTGCCAGCAGCTCCGACAGGGGGGGTTTCATCACCGGGGAGCTGTTTTTT.

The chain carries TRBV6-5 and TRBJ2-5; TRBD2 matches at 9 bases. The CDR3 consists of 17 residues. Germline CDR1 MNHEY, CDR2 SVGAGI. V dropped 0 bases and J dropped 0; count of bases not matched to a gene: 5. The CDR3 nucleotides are TGTGCCAGCAGTTACTCTCTGGCTAGCGGGAACCAAGAGACCCAGTACTTC. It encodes CASSYSLASGNQETQYF.

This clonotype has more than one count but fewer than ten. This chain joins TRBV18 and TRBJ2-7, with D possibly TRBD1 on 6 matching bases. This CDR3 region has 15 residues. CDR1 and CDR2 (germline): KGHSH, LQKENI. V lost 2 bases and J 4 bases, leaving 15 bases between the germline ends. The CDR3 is CASSPYTGKAYEQYV. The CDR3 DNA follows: TGTGCCAGCTCACCATACACAGGGAAGGCGTACGAGCAGTACGTC.